This TCR beta chain stems from a study of shared clonotypes between healthy human individuals. A deep-level run was used for the assay. It was about 210 ng DNA, 25,000 to 35,000 T cell genomes, that sorted-subset replicate PCRs used. TCRdb's copy holds only in-frame clones and misses some; the assay was immunoSEQ multiplex PCR. This sample carries over a million clones, around four fifths of them seen once, and the ten largest clones take about 1.5%. General study findings and limits: Memory subsets generally showed lower estimated richness than naive subsets. The diversity represented, both genetic and in exposure history, was limited by few donors.

The ends lost 1 base at V and 2 bases at J; junction bases unmatched: 4. The CDR3 length is 15 residues. CDR1 and CDR2 (germline): GTSNPN, SVGIG (reference sequence). A note on this clone: Its antigen is not identified.

The sequence was obtained from a man younger than 35 in good health. The source material was memory CD4+ T cells sorted from blood. Subset here: CD45RA-negative fraction. J is TRBJ2-3 and V is TRBV30; 9 bases are a match to TRBD1. The CDR3 sequence: CAWSAGDRDTDTQYF. CDR3 DNA sequence: TGTGCCTGGAGTGCCGGGGACAGGGACACAGATACGCAGTATTTT.